Listed below are T cell receptor beta chains from one sample, sequenced in a study of shared clonotypes between healthy human individuals. Produced via immunoSEQ multiplex PCR; TCRdb's table is partial and in-frame only. Of about 580,000 clones detected, 95% to 98% appear once; the ten largest clones hold approximately 0.3%. Sample: naive CD8+ T cells sorted from blood. These receptors originate from a young man in good health. The conserved cysteine and the conserved F or W are not part of the CDR3 here.

v_call,j_call,cdr3_aa
TRBV4-1,TRBJ2-7,ASSQEPGFSYEQY
TRBV19,TRBJ2-7,ASTIGGLAGLSSYEQY
TRBV19,TRBJ2-1,ASSISGVLKF
TRBV29-1,TRBJ2-7,SVVGVSYEQY
TRBV19,TRBJ1-2,ASSILITQGAGGYT
TRBV27,TRBJ2-6,ASSFGGSGANVLT
TRBV28,TRBJ1-1,ASSGGRKITEAF
TRBV5-4,TRBJ2-3,ASSFGLAANTDTQY
TRBV15,TRBJ2-2,ATSRWAGVKRDTGELF
TRBV27,TRBJ2-7,ASSLFQVYEQY
TRBV5-1,TRBJ2-1,ASSLRLADNEQF